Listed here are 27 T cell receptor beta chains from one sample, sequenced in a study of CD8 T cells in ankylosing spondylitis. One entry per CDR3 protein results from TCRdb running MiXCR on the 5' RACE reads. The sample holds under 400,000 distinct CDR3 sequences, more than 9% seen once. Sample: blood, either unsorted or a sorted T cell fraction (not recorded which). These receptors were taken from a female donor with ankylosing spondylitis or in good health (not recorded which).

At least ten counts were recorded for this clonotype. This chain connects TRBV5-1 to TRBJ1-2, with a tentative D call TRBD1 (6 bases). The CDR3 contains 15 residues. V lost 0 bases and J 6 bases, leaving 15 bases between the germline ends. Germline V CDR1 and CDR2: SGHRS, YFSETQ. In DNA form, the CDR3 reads TGCGCCAGCAGCTTGGAGGGCACAGGGCAGCATGGCTACACCTTC. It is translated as CASSLEGTGQHGYTF.

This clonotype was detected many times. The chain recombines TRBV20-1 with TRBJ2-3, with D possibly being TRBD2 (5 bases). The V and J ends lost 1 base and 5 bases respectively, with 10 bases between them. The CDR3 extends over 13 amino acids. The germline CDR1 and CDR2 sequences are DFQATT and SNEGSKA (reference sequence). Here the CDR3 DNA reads TGCAGTGCTAGAGCCCCTAGCTTAGATACGCAGTATTTT. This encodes CSARAPSLDTQYF.

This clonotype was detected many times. CDR3: CASNMRGAFTDTQYF. As DNA, the CDR3 is TGCGCCAGCAACATGCGGGGGGCCTTCACAGATACGCAGTATTTT. The V gene is TRBV5-1, the J gene TRBJ2-3, with 8 bases aligning to TRBD2. Germline V gene sequence: CDR1 SGHRS, CDR2 YFSETQ. V lost 6 bases, J lost 2 bases, and 8 bases stayed unmatched. This CDR3 spans 15 amino acids.

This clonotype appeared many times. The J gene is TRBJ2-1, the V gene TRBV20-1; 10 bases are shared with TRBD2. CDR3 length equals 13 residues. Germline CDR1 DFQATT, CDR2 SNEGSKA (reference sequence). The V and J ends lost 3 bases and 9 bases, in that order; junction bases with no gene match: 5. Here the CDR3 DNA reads TGCAGTGCTAGGGCTAGCGGGAGAATTGAGCAGTTCTTC. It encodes CSARASGRIEQFF.

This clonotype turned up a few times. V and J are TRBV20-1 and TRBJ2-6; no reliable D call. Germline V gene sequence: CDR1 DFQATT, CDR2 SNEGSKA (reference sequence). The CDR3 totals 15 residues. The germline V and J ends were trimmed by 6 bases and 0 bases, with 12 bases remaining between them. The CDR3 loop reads CSARQRDSGANVLTF. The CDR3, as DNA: TGCAGTGCCCGGCAAAGGGACTCTGGGGCCAACGTCCTGACTTTC.

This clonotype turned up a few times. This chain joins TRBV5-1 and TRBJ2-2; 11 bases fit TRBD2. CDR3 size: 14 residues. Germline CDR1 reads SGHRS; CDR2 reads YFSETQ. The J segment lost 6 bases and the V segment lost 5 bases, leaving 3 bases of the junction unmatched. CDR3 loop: CASRRTSGPGELFF. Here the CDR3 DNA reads TGCGCCAGCAGAAGGACTAGCGGGCCCGGGGAGCTGTTTTTT.

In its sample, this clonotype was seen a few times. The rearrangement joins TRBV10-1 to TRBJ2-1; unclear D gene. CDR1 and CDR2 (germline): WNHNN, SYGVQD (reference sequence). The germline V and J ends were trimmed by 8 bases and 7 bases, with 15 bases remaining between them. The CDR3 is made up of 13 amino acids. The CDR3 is CASSADSLNEQFF. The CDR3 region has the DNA TGCGCCAGCTCTGCAGATTCCCTTAATGAGCAGTTCTTC.

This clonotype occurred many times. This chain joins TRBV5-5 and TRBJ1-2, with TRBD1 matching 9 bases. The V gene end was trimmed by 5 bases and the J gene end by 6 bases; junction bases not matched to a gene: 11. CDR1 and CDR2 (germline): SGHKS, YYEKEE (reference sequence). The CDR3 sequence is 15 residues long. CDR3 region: CASRLATQGANGYTF. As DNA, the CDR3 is TGTGCCAGCAGGCTTGCCACACAGGGGGCTAATGGCTACACCTTC.

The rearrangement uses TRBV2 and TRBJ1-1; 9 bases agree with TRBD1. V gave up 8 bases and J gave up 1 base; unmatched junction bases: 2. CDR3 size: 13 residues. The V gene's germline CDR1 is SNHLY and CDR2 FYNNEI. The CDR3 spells CASRQGGNTEAFF. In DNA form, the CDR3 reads TGTGCCAGCCGACAGGGGGGGAACACTGAAGCTTTCTTT.

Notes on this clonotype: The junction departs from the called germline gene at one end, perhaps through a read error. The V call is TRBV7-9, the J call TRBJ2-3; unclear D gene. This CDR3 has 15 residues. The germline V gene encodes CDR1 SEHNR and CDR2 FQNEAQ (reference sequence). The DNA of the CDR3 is TGTGCCAGCAGCTTGCAATTGGGTAGCCCAGATACGCATTATTTT. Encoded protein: CASSLQLGSPDTHYF. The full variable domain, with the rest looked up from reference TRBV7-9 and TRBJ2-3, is DTGVSQNPRHKITKRGQNVTFRCDPISEHNRLYWYRQTLGQGPEFLTYFQNEAQLEKSRLLSDRFSAERPKGSFSTLEIQRTEQGDSAMYLCASSLQLGSPDTHYFGPGTRLTVL.

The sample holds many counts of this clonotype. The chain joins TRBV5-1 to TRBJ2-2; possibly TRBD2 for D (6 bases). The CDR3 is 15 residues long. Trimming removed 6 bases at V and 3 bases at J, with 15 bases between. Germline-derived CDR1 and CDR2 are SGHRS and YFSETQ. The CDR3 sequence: CASNLANDYTGELFF. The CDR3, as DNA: TGCGCCAGCAACCTAGCGAACGATTACACCGGGGAGCTGTTTTTT.

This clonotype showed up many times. The DNA of the CDR3 is TGTGCCAGCAGCCGAGGACCCCCCGTAGCCAAAAACATTCAGTACTTC. It encodes CASSRGPPVAKNIQYF. This sequence joins TRBV3-1 and TRBJ2-4; D is uncertain. Trimming left V 4 bases short and J 0 bases short, with 13 bases between. Germline V gene data show CDR1 as LGHDT and CDR2 as YNNKEL (reference sequence). This CDR3 contains 16 residues.

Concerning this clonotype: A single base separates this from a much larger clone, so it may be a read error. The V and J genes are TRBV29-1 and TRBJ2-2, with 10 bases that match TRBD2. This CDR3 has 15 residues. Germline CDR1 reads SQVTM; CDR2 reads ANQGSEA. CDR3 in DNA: TGCAGCGTTGGCCTAGCGGGAGTAGGAACCGGGGAGCTGCTTTTT. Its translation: CSVGLAGVGTGELLF.

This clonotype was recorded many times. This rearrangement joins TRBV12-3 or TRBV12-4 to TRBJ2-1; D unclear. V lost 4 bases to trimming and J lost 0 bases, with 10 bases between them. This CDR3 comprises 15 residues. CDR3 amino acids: CASSSPARSYNEQFF. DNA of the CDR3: TGTGCCAGCAGTTCCCCGGCCCGCTCCTACAATGAGCAGTTCTTC.

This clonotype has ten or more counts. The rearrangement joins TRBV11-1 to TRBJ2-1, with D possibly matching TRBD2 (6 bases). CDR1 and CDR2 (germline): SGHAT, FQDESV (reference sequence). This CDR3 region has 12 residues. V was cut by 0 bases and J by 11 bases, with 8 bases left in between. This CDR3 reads CASSLAGRKQFF. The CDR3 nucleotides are TGTGCCAGCAGCTTAGCGGGGAGGAAGCAGTTCTTC.

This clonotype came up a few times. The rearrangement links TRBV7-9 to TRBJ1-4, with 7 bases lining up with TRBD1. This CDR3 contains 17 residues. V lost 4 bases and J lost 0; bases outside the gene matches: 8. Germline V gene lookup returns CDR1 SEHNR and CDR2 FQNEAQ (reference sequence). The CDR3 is CASSSTDRVATNEKLFF. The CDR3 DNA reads TGTGCCAGCAGCTCCACCGACAGGGTTGCAACTAATGAAAAACTGTTTTTT.

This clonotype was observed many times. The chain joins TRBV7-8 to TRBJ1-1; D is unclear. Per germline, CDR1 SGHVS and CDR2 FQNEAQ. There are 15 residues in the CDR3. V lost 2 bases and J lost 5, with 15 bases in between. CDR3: CASSLRKFSVTEAFF. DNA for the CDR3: TGTGCCAGCAGCTTACGAAAGTTTTCGGTAACTGAAGCTTTCTTT.

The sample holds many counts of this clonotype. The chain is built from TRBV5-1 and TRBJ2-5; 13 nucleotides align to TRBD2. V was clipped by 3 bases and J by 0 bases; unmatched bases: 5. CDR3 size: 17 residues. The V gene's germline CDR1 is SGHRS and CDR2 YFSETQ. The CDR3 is CASSSGLAGVYQETQYF. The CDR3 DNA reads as TGCGCCAGCAGCTCCGGACTAGCGGGAGTGTACCAAGAGACCCAGTACTTC.

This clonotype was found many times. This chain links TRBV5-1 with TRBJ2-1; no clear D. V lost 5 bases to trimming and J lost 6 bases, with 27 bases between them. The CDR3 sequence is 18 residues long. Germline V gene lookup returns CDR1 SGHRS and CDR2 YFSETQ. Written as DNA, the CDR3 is TGCGCCAGCAGGTCCGGTGGGTCTTGGACCCAAAGAGGCAATGAGCAGTTCTTC. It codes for CASRSGGSWTQRGNEQFF.

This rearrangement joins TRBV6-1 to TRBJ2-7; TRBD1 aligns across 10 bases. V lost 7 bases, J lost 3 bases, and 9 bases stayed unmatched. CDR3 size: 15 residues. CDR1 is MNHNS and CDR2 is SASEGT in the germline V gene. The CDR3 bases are TGTGCCAGCAACCTCGGACAGGGGGGTAGCTACGAGCAGTACTTC. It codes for CASNLGQGGSYEQYF.

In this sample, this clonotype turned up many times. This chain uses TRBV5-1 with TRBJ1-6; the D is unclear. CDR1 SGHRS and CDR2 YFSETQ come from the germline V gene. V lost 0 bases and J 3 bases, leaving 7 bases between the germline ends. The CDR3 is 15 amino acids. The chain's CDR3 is CASSLEGGYNSPLHF. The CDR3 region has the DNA TGCGCCAGCAGCTTGGAGGGAGGCTATAATTCACCCCTCCACTTT.

The CDR3 nucleotides are TGTGCCAGCAGCCAAGATGGGACAGCAGTTGGGGAGCAGTACTTC. This translates into CASSQDGTAVGEQYF. This chain links TRBV14 with TRBJ2-7, with 7 bases fitting TRBD1. The CDR3 has 15 amino acids. V lost 0 bases and J lost 7; bases outside the gene matches: 9. The germline V gene encodes CDR1 SGHDN and CDR2 FVKESK.

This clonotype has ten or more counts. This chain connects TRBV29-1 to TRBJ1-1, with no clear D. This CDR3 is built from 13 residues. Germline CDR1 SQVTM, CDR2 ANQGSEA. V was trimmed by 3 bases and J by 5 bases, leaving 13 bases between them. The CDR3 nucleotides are TGCAGCGTTGATAAAAATTTAGGGACTGAAGCTTTCTTT. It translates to CSVDKNLGTEAFF.

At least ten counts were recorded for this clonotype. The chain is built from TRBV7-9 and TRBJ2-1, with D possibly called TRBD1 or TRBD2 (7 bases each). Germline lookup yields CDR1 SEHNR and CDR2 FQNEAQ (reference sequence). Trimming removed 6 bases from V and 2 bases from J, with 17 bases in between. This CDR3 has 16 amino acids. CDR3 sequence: CASSPREGAAYNEQFF. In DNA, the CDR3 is TGTGCCAGCAGTCCCAGGGAGGGGGCCGCCTACAATGAGCAGTTCTTC.

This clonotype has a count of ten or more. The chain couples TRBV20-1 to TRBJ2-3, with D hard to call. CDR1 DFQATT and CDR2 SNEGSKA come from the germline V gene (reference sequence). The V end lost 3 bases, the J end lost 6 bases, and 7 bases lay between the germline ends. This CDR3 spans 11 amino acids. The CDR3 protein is CSASQADTQYF. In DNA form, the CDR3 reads TGCAGTGCTAGCCAAGCGGATACGCAGTATTTT.

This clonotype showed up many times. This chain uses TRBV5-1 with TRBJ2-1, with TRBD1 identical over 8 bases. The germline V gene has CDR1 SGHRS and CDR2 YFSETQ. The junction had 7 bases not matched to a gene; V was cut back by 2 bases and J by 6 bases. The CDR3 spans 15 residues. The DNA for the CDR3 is TGCGCCAGCAGCTTCACAGGGGGTCGGTCCAATGAGCAGTTCTTC. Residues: CASSFTGGRSNEQFF. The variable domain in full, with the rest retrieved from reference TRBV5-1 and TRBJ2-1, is KAGVTQTPRYLIKTRGQQVTLSCSPISGHRSVSWYQQTPGQGLQFLFEYFSETQRNKGNFPGRFSGRQFSNSRSEMNVSTLELGDSALYLCASSFTGGRSNEQFFGPGTRLTVL.

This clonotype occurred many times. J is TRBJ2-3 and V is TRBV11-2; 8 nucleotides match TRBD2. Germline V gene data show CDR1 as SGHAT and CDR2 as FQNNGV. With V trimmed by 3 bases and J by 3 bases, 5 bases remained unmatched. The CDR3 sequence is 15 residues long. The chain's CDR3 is CASSFGTRITDTQYF. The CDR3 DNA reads TGTGCCAGCAGCTTCGGGACTAGGATTACAGATACGCAGTATTTT.